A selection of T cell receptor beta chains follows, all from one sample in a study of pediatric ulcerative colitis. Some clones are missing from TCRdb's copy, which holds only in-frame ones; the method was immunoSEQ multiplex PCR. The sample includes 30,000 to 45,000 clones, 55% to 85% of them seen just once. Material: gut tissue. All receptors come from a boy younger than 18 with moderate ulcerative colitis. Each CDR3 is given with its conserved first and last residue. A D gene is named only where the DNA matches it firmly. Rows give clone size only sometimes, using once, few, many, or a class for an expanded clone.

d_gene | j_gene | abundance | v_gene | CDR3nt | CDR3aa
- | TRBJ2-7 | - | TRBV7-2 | TGTGCCAGCAGCTTACGATCCGAACCCCCCTCCTACGAGCAGTACTTC | CASSLRSEPPSYEQYF
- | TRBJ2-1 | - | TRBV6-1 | TGTGCCAGCAGTGGTCTAGCGTTGAGCTCCTACAATGAGCAGTTCTTC | CASSGLALSSYNEQFF
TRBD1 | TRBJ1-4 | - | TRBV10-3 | TGTGCCATCAGTGTGGGACAGAGCAATGAAAAACTGTTTTTT | CAISVGQSNEKLFF
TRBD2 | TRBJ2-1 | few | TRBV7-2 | TGTGCCAGCAGCTTAGAACTAGCGGGGGGTTACAATGAGCAGTTCTTC | CASSLELAGGYNEQFF
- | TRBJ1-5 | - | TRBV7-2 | TGTGCCAGCAGCCGACAGAACAATCAGCCCCAGCATTTT | CASSRQNNQPQHF
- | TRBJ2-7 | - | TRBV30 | TGTGCCTGCAGGTCCTCGTCCTTGTACGAGCAGTACTTC | CACRSSSLYEQYF
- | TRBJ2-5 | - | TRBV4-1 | TGCGCCAGCAGCCAAGATCGTAACCTTCAAGAGACCCAGTACTTC | CASSQDRNLQETQYF
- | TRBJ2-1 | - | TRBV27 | TGTGCCACCGCTACTAGCAGGGGCAATAATGAGCAGTTCTTC | CATATSRGNNEQFF
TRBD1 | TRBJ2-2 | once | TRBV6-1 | TGTGCCACAAGACAGGGGAACACCGGGGAGCTGTTTTTT | CATRQGNTGELFF
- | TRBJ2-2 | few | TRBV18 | TGTGCCAGCTCACATGGGGAAACCGGGGAGCTGTTTTTT | CASSHGETGELFF
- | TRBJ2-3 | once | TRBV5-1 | TGCGCCAGCAGCTTGGGAACAGATATGATCACAGATACGCAGTATTTT | CASSLGTDMITDTQYF
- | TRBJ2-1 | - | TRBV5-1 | TGCGCCAGCAGCTTGGAGTCTCGGGGTGCCGATGAGCAGTTCTTC | CASSLESRGADEQFF
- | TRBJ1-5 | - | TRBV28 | TGTGCCAGCAGTTTGGGCAGGGGTCAGAATCAGCCCCAGCATTTT | CASSLGRGQNQPQHF
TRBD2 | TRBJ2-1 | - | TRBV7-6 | TGTGCCAGCAGCCCTAGCGGGGGACTTTACAATGAGCAGTTCTTC | CASSPSGGLYNEQFF
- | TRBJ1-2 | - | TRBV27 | TGTGCCAGCAGTTTTACGGCAGGAGACTATGGCTACACCTTC | CASSFTAGDYGYTF
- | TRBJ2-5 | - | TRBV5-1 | TGCGCCAGCAGCTTGGGCCCGAAGTACCGGGGCGAAGAGACCCAGTACTTC | CASSLGPKYRGEETQYF
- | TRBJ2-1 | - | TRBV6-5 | TGTGCCAGCAGACCGCTATATAAGCGGGACAATGAGCAGTTCTTC | CASRPLYKRDNEQFF
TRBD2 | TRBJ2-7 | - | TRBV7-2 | TGTGCCAGCAGCTTAGACCTAGCGGCCTACGAGCAGTACTTC | CASSLDLAAYEQYF
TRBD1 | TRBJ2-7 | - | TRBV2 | TGTGCCACCCGTGGCCGCTGGGGACAGGGGACTACCGACTCCTACGAGCAGTACTTC | CATRGRWGQGTTDSYEQYF
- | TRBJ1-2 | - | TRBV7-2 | TGTGCCAGCAGCTTAGTGTCGAGAAGGTATGGCTACACCTTC | CASSLVSRRYGYTF
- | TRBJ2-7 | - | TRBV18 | TGTGCCAGCTCACCGAGGTCAGTAACCTCCTACGAGCAGTACTTC | CASSPRSVTSYEQYF
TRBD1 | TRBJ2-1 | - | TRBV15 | TGTGCCACCAGCAGAGGACCCTTGGGACAGGGTAGGGATGAGCAGTTCTTC | CATSRGPLGQGRDEQFF
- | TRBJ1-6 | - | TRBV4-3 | TGCGCCAGCAGCCAAGCCCCCGCGGGAGGCCTCTATAATTCACCCCTCCACTTT | CASSQAPAGGLYNSPLHF
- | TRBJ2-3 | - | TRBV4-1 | TGCGCCAGCAGCCAAGGGATCGCAGATACGCAGTATTTT | CASSQGIADTQYF
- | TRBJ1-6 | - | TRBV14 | TGTGCCAGCAGCCAAGTAGACGGACCAAGCTCCTATAATTCACCCCTCCACTTT | CASSQVDGPSSYNSPLHF
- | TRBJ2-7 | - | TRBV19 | TGTGCCAGTAGTGCGGCTAGCAAAGCCTACGAGCAGTACTTC | CASSAASKAYEQYF
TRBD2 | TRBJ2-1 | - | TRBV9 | TGTGCCAGCACCAAGACTAGCGGGAGTACATCGTTCGAGCAGTTCTTC | CASTKTSGSTSFEQFF
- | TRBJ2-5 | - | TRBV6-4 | TGTGCCAGCAGCCGGGACAACCAAGAGACCCAGTACTTC | CASSRDNQETQYF
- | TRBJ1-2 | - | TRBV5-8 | TGTGCCAGCACACGACAGAGCCGTTATGGCTACACCTTC | CASTRQSRYGYTF
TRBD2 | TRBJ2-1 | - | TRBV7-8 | TGTGCCAGCAGCTTAGAGCCGGGGGGCAATGAGCAGTTCTTC | CASSLEPGGNEQFF
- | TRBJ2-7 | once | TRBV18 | TGTGCCAGCTCACCAACCAAAGGGGAACCCTACGAGCAGTACTTC | CASSPTKGEPYEQYF
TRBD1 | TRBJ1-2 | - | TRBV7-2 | TGTGCCAGCAGTCGACAGGGTCTGGGCTATGGCTACACCTTC | CASSRQGLGYGYTF
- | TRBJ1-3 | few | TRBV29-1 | TGCAGCGTTGAGGCCTTTGGAAACACCATATATTTT | CSVEAFGNTIYF
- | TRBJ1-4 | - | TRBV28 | TGTGCCAGCCTGGGGGGGTTTGGAGAAAAACTGTTTTTT | CASLGGFGEKLFF
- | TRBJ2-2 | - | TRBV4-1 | TGCGCCAGCAGCCACCCCAGGACACCGACCGGGGAGCTGTTTTTT | CASSHPRTPTGELFF
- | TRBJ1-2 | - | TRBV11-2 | TGTGCCAGCAGCTCACGGGGCTCCCACCCTAACTATGGCTACACCTTC | CASSSRGSHPNYGYTF
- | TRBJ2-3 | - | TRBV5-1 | TGCGCCAGCAGTTTTACGGCGGCCACCTACACAGATACGCAGTATTTT | CASSFTAATYTDTQYF
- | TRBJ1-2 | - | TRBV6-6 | TGTGCCAGCAACCCCCACATGGACAGAAACTATGGCTACACCTTC | CASNPHMDRNYGYTF
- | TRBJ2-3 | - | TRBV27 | TGTGCCAGCAGTTCACAGACTCTCTTCCCCCCAGATACGCAGTATTTT | CASSSQTLFPPDTQYF
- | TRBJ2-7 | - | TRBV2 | TGTGCCAGCAGTGAAGGGACTGGATACGAGCAGTACTTC | CASSEGTGYEQYF
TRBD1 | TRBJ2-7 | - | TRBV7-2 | TGTGCCAGCAACACTAGGGGGACAGGGCTCGGCGAGCAGTACTTC | CASNTRGTGLGEQYF
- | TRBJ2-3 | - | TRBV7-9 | TGTGCCAGCAGCTTACATCCCGGGGTAACAGATACGCAGTATTTT | CASSLHPGVTDTQYF
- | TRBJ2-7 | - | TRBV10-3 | TGTGCCATCAGTGACCCCCCGGACAACTACGAGCAGTACTTC | CAISDPPDNYEQYF
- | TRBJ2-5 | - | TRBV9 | TGTGCCAGCAGCGTAGGGAGACAAGACCAAGAGACCCAGTACTTC | CASSVGRQDQETQYF
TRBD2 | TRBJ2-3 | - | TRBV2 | TGTGCCAGCAGACCGGAGGCTAGCGGGTATTTT | CASRPEASGYF
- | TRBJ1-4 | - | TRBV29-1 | TGCAGCGTTGAAGCCGCAGGGCGGGGGAATGAAAAACTGTTTTTT | CSVEAAGRGNEKLFF
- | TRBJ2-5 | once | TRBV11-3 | TGTGCCAGCAGCCGGGGGCTCCAAGAGACCCAGTACTTC | CASSRGLQETQYF
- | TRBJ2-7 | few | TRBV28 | TGTGCCAGCAAGGGCAGGACCTACGAACAGTACTTC | CASKGRTYEQYF
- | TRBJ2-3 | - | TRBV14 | TGTGCCAGCAGCCCTGGACTCGTATCGTTCACAGATACGCAGTATTTT | CASSPGLVSFTDTQYF